This paragraph reports one TCR beta chain. The antigen remains undetermined. This record belongs to a study of PD-1 blockade in mismatch repair-deficient tumors. Looking at the study overall: Patients had 12 mismatch repair-deficient cancer types, all previously treated and progressing. Study-wide points: After pembrolizumab, tumor-resident clones rose rapidly, then generally contracted before radiologic responses.

TCRdb's copy holds only in-frame clones and misses some; the assay was immunoSEQ multiplex PCR. There are 130,000 or so clones in the sample; 85% to 90% occur only once, and 13% lies in the top ten. All patients were mismatch repair deficient, assessed by either PCR or immunohistochemistry. V was trimmed by 6 bases and J by 2 bases, leaving 12 bases between them. This CDR3 contains 14 residues. Germline values: CDR1 LNHDA, CDR2 SQIVND (reference sequence). The gene calls are TRBV19 and TRBJ2-3, with D uncertain. The origin of this receptor is an adult with mismatch repair-deficient cancer. The specimen comprised peripheral blood, sampled 44 weeks after starting pembrolizumab. The CDR3 region is CASSDSDLTDTQYF. The CDR3, as DNA: TGTGCCAGTAGCGACTCCGATCTCACAGATACGCAGTATTTT.